Here is one T cell receptor (beta chain) with its context. Extracted RNA was reverse transcribed into cDNA, the sequencing template. Sequencing used immunoSEQ multiplex PCR; TCRdb keeps in-frame clones, though not all of them. The sample has fewer than 250,000 clones; 50% to 70% are singletons. CDR3 length: 16 amino acids. Germline CDR1 is SEHNR and CDR2 is FQNEAQ (reference sequence). Trimming removed 1 base at V and 0 bases at J, with 10 bases between. This specimen comes from a study of CD8+ T cells in alopecia areata. The TCR comes from a human donor with alopecia areata. Here the sequenced sample was CD4+ T cells sorted from blood, taken at week 0. V usage is TRBV7-9 and J usage is TRBJ2-4; possibly TRBD1 or TRBD2 for D (5 bases each). This CDR3 reads CASSLGDGLAKNIQYF. As DNA, the CDR3 is TGTGCCAGCAGCTTAGGGGACGGATTAGCCAAAAACATTCAGTACTTC.